These 13 T cell receptor beta chains were all obtained from the same sample, sequenced in a study of blood T cell repertoires in COVID-19 (dated by TCRdb to between 2020 and 2021). Libraries were prepared through the immunoSEQ multiplex PCR assay. TCRdb retrieved this table from immuneACCESS and kept in-frame rearrangements only. Not all clones are present; in checked studies, unresolved V genes account for under half, and no reason is known for the remainder. The sample table holds about 120,000 clones, of which 90% were seen once. 1.8% of the sample lies in the top ten. Specimen: peripheral blood. The origin of the receptors is a human donor with active COVID-19. The donor label of this sample is uncertain.

V gene TRBV24-1 combines with J gene TRBJ1-5; D gene unclear. Looked up from germline, CDR1 is KGHDR and CDR2 is SFDVKD. Trimming shortened V by 9 bases and J by 4 bases, and 15 bases separated the two germline ends. The CDR3 length is 14 residues. The CDR3: CATGDSGENQPQHF. CDR3 bases: TGTGCCACCGGGGATTCCGGGGAAAATCAGCCCCAGCATTTT.

The chain employs TRBV11-2 and TRBJ2-1, with 16 positions matching TRBD2. V lost 2 bases and J lost 7; bases outside the gene matches: 11. Germline V CDR1 and CDR2: SGHAT, FQNNGV. This CDR3 contains 19 residues. In DNA form, the CDR3 reads TGTGCCAGCAGCTTACCTCGTCCCGGGACTAGCGGGGGGGCGAATGAGCAGTTCTTC. Translating it yields CASSLPRPGTSGGANEQFF.

The gene calls are TRBV25-1 and TRBJ2-2; 10 positions match TRBD1. Germline V gives CDR1 MGHDK, CDR2 SYGVNS. The CDR3 has 17 amino acids. V shed 1 base, J shed 7 bases, and the junction held 9 bases outside the gene matches. Here the CDR3 reads CASSEFFRDRGSGELFF. The CDR3, as DNA: TGTGCCAGCAGTGAATTTTTCCGGGACAGGGGTAGCGGGGAGCTGTTTTTT. Based on the CDR3 plus reference TRBV25-1 and TRBJ2-2, the full variable domain is EADIYQTPRYLVIGTGKKITLECSQTMGHDKMYWYQQDPGMELHLIHYSYGVNSTEKGDLSSESTVSRIRTEHFPLTLESARPSHTSQYLCASSEFFRDRGSGELFFGEGSRLTVL.

CDR3: CASSQGQGIGEQYF. DNA for the CDR3: TGTGCCAGCAGCCAGGGACAGGGTATCGGCGAGCAGTACTTC. The rearrangement joins TRBV3-1 (or the pseudogene TRBV3-2) to TRBJ2-7, with 9 bases aligning to TRBD1. Unmatched junction bases numbered 6, after V lost 3 bases and J lost 6 bases. In germline, CDR1 is LGHDT, CDR2 YNNKEL (reference sequence). This CDR3 region has 14 residues.

The chain carries TRBV2 and TRBJ2-1; D might be TRBD2 (5 bases). V was shortened by 2 bases and J by 0 bases, with 8 bases between the two germline ends. This CDR3 has 15 amino acids. Germline loops: CDR1 SNHLY, CDR2 FYNNEI. The CDR3 DNA sequence: TGTGCCAGCAGTGAACACACTAGCTCCTACAATGAGCAGTTCTTC. It codes for CASSEHTSSYNEQFF.

The rearrangement joins TRBV10-3 to TRBJ2-7, with D possibly being TRBD1 (6 bases). The CDR3 extends over 13 amino acids. V was cut by 10 bases and J by 5 bases, with 18 bases left in between. Germline loops: CDR1 ENHRY, CDR2 SYGVKD. For the CDR3, the DNA is TGTGCCACCGCGACAGGCCAGGGGAACGAGCAGTACTTC. Residues: CATATGQGNEQYF.

This clone was recorded only once. The V gene is TRBV14, the J gene TRBJ2-5; TRBD2 aligns across 7 bases. This CDR3 region has 16 residues. Germline loops: CDR1 SGHDN, CDR2 FVKESK. Trimming took 3 bases from V and 5 from J; bases not matched to a gene: 12. The CDR3 DNA is TGTGCCAGCAGCCATGGAGGGAGGGGTCCTTACGAGACCCAGTACTTC. It specifies CASSHGGRGPYETQYF.

The chain links TRBV2 to TRBJ1-4; D uncertain. Deletions cut 3 bases from V and 4 bases from J, with 9 bases between. Germline V gene lookup returns CDR1 SNHLY and CDR2 FYNNEI. The CDR3 extends over 14 amino acids. This CDR3 reads CASSDGGGNEKLFF. CDR3 nucleotide sequence: TGTGCCAGCAGTGATGGCGGAGGTAATGAAAAACTGTTTTTT.

The rearrangement links TRBV19 to TRBJ2-1; 10 bases fit TRBD2. Per the germline V gene, CDR1 is LNHDA and CDR2 is SQIVND (reference sequence). The CDR3 contains 15 residues. J gave up 7 bases and V 1 base, and 4 bases lay outside the gene matches. CDR3 sequence reads: CASSIAAGGLNEQFF. DNA for the CDR3: TGTGCCAGTAGTATAGCAGCGGGGGGGCTTAATGAGCAGTTCTTC.

The chain recombines TRBV27 with TRBJ2-7; TRBD1 matches at 7 bases. J lost 1 base, V lost 8 bases, and 5 bases had no gene match. Germline CDR1 is MNHEY and CDR2 is SMNVEV (reference sequence). There are 13 residues in the CDR3. The CDR3 DNA reads TGTGCCAGCGCACAGGGACAGTCCTACGAGCAGTACTTC. This translates into CASAQGQSYEQYF.

The chain couples TRBV30 to TRBJ2-5, with 10 bases lining up with TRBD1. Germline lookup yields CDR1 GTSNPN and CDR2 SVGIG (reference sequence). The CDR3 covers 12 residues. J lost 6 bases, V lost 5 bases, and 3 bases had no gene match. CDR3 sequence reads: CAWGTGVKTQYF. As DNA, the CDR3 is TGTGCCTGGGGGACAGGGGTAAAGACCCAGTACTTC.

The gene calls are TRBV9 and TRBJ2-3; 12 bases line up with TRBD2. Germline CDR1 SGDLS, CDR2 YYNGEE. The CDR3 has 19 residues. V was pared by 0 bases and J by 0 bases, with 8 bases of the junction left unmatched. The CDR3 is CASSVGAASGGASTDTQYF. The CDR3 DNA reads as TGTGCCAGCAGCGTAGGGGCTGCTAGCGGGGGGGCGAGCACAGATACGCAGTATTTT.

CDR3 coding DNA: TGCGCCAGCAGCCAAGGACAGTGGGGTAATGAAAAACTGTTTTTT. Its protein product is CASSQGQWGNEKLFF. This chain links TRBV4-3 with TRBJ1-4, with D possibly being TRBD1 (5 bases). Germline V lookup: CDR1 LGHNA, CDR2 YSLEER. The CDR3 spans 15 residues. The V and J ends lost 1 base and 4 bases respectively, with 10 bases between them.